The 5 T cell receptor beta chains listed next were all sequenced from one sample in a study of OX40 agonist ivuxolimab in advanced cancers. This table comes from immunoSEQ multiplex PCR, and its TCRdb copy is limited to in-frame clones, with some not included. The table includes roughly 57,000 clones, 84% detected once. Sequences were derived from CD4+ or CD8+ T cells sorted from blood, sampled in a trial of the OX40 agonist ivuxolimab. These receptors all stem from an adult with an advanced solid tumor such as melanoma, head and neck, liver or kidney cancer.

The chain combines TRBV4-1 with TRBJ2-7; D is uncertain. The CDR3 totals 16 residues. Trimming removed 0 bases from V and 4 bases from J, with 16 bases in between. Germline V lookup: CDR1 MGHRA, CDR2 YSYEKL. The chain's CDR3 is CASSQDLPNQRYEQYF. CDR3 in DNA: TGCGCCAGCAGCCAAGATTTGCCGAATCAACGTTACGAGCAGTACTTC.

The chain couples TRBV5-1 to TRBJ1-3; D gene unclear. CDR3 size: 15 residues. Germline V gene lookup returns CDR1 SGHRS and CDR2 YFSETQ. Trimming pared 0 bases from V and 0 bases from J, leaving 7 bases between. CDR3 coding DNA: TGCGCCAGCAGCTTGGCAGCAGGCTCTGGAAACACCATATATTTT. Amino acid sequence: CASSLAAGSGNTIYF.

V is TRBV6-6 and J is TRBJ1-1; D is uncertain. The V end lost 10 bases, the J end lost 0 bases, and 9 bases lay between the germline ends. From germline, CDR1 is MNHNY and CDR2 SVGAGI (reference sequence). The CDR3 extends over 12 amino acids. CDR3 residues: CATGRLNTEAFF. CDR3 sequence (DNA): TGTGCCACAGGACGGTTGAACACTGAAGCTTTCTTT.

This clone is medium-sized in the sample. This rearrangement joins TRBV29-1 to TRBJ2-1; perhaps TRBD2 as D (5 bases). V lost 7 bases to trimming and J lost 6 bases, with 10 bases between them. This CDR3 has 11 residues. The germline V gene has CDR1 SQVTM and CDR2 ANQGSEA. This CDR3 reads CSGISVNEQFF. The CDR3 DNA reads as TGCAGCGGAATTAGCGTCAATGAGCAGTTCTTC.

The genes are TRBV11-2 and TRBJ2-5; tentatively, D is TRBD1 or TRBD2 (5 bases each). The germline CDR1 and CDR2 sequences are SGHAT and FQNNGV. V was pared by 5 bases and J by 11 bases, with 15 bases between. This CDR3 comprises 12 residues. CDR3 in amino acids: CASSLSGRLQYF. CDR3 DNA: TGTGCCAGCAGCCTTTCGGGGCGGCTGCAGTACTTC.